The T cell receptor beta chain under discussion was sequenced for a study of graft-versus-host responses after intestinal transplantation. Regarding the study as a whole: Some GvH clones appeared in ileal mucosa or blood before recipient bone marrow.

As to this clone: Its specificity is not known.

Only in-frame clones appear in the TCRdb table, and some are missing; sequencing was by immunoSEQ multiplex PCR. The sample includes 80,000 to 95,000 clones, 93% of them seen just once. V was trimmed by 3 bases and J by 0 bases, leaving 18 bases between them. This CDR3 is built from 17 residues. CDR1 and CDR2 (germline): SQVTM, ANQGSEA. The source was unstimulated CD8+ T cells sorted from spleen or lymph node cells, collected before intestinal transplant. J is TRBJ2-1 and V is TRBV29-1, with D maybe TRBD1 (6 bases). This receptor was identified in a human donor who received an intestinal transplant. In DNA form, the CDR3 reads TGCAGCGTTGAGCCTACTACCACAGGGAGCTCCTACAATGAGCAGTTCTTC. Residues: CSVEPTTTGSSYNEQFF.